This entry lists 8 T cell receptor beta chains sequenced from one sample in a study of CD8 T cells in ankylosing spondylitis. MiXCR, run by TCRdb on the 5' RACE reads, gives a single entry per CDR3 protein. The repertoire holds over 30,000 distinct CDR3 sequences, 10% to 15% seen once, with 25% to 35% in the top ten. Sequencing was done on a sample of synovial fluid, either unsorted or a sorted T cell fraction (not recorded which). Every receptor here comes from a male donor with ankylosing spondylitis.

This chain joins TRBV4-3 and TRBJ2-1, with D tentatively TRBD2 (6 bases). Germline loops: CDR1 LGHNA, CDR2 YSLEER. The CDR3 covers 15 residues. Trimming left V 3 bases short and J 3 bases short, with 12 bases between. The chain's CDR3 is CASSHELGGYNEQFF. CDR3 coding DNA: TGCGCCAGCAGCCACGAGCTGGGGGGCTACAATGAGCAGTTCTTC.

V usage is TRBV28 and J usage is TRBJ1-5; 11 nucleotides agree with TRBD1. This CDR3 contains 15 residues. J was trimmed by 4 bases and V by 5 bases; bases with no gene match: 4. Germline V CDR1 and CDR2: MDHEN, SYDVKM. Here the CDR3 reads CASSRGQGANQPQHF. CDR3 DNA sequence: TGTGCCAGCAGTCGCGGACAGGGGGCTAATCAGCCCCAGCATTTT.

This rearrangement joins TRBV7-9 to TRBJ2-1, with TRBD2 as a possible D gene (6 bases). Trimming pared 8 bases from V and 1 base from J, leaving 12 bases between. This CDR3 contains 14 residues. Germline lookup yields CDR1 SEHNR and CDR2 FQNEAQ (reference sequence). In DNA form, the CDR3 reads TGTGCCAGCCTCCCAGGAGGGTCCTACAATGAGCAGTTCTTC. Amino acids: CASLPGGSYNEQFF.

The chain couples TRBV20-1 to TRBJ2-1; D call uncertain. The V gene's germline CDR1 is DFQATT and CDR2 SNEGSKA (reference sequence). Trimming cost V 3 bases and J 4 bases, with 10 bases left between them. The CDR3 consists of 13 residues. This chain's CDR3 is CSASFQKYNEQFF. CDR3 in DNA: TGCAGTGCTAGTTTTCAGAAATACAATGAGCAGTTCTTC.

This clonotype was seen ten or more times. V usage is TRBV4-3 and J usage is TRBJ2-3; tentatively, D is TRBD1 (6 bases). The CDR3 length is 15 residues. Germline lookup yields CDR1 LGHNA and CDR2 YSLEER. Trimming removed 1 base from V and 1 base from J, with 9 bases in between. The CDR3 sequence is CASSQAWTGTDTQYF. The CDR3, as DNA: TGCGCCAGCAGCCAAGCTTGGACAGGCACAGATACGCAGTATTTT.

The rearrangement uses TRBV6-5 and TRBJ2-4, with D uncertain. In germline, CDR1 is MNHEY, CDR2 SVGAGI. CDR3 length equals 17 residues. V dropped 4 bases and J dropped 0 bases, with 16 bases sitting between them. CDR3: CASSSQHPSGAKNIQYF. The CDR3 nucleotides are TGTGCCAGCAGTTCCCAACACCCCTCGGGAGCCAAAAACATTCAGTACTTC.

A few counts support this clonotype. The chain links TRBV6-1 to TRBJ2-3, with D tentatively TRBD2 (6 bases). V lost 6 bases, J lost 0 bases, and 10 bases lay in between. This CDR3 region has 14 residues. Germline values: CDR1 MNHNS, CDR2 SASEGT. CDR3 region: CASRDGGSTDTQYF. The CDR3 bases are TGTGCCAGCAGGGACGGGGGAAGCACAGATACGCAGTATTTT.

This clonotype showed up many times. V and J are TRBV2 and TRBJ2-7, with TRBD2 identical over 13 bases. Germline assignment: CDR1 SNHLY and CDR2 FYNNEI. After removal of 8 bases from V and 0 bases from J, the junction contained 1 base not matched to a gene. The CDR3 consists of 14 residues. The CDR3 loop is CASGTSGDSYEQYF. The CDR3, as DNA: TGTGCCAGCGGGACTAGCGGGGACTCCTACGAGCAGTACTTC. Using reference TRBV2 and TRBJ2-7 for the parts outside the CDR3, the full variable domain is EPEVTQTPSHQVTQMGQEVILRCVPISNHLYFYWYRQILGQKVEFLVSFYNNEISEKSEIFDDQFSVERPDGSNFTLKIRSTKLEDSAMYFCASGTSGDSYEQYFGPGTRLTVT.